This entry features one T cell receptor beta chain sequence. V lost 3 bases to trimming and J lost 8 bases; unmatched junction nucleotides: 14. The CDR3 has 17 amino acids. CDR1 is MNHNS and CDR2 is SASEGT in the germline V gene. The data stem from a study of T cell changes during pregnancy in multiple sclerosis. Clones were read by immunoSEQ multiplex PCR, and TCRdb kept only the in-frame ones, dropping some. Of approximately 130,000 clones listed, approximately 96% are singletons. The sample consisted of peripheral blood, taken after pregnancy. The gene calls are TRBV6-1 and TRBJ2-4, with 9 positions matching TRBD1. The sequence was collected from a female donor with multiple sclerosis, enrolled in a pregnancy study. CDR3 DNA sequence: TGTGCCAGCAGTGAGTACGTTGTGGGACAGGGTATTGACATTCAGTACTTC. Its protein product is CASSEYVVGQGIDIQYF.